This T cell receptor beta chain originates from a study of cytomegalovirus exposure and HLA in healthy donors. This CDR3 contains 16 residues. Trimming cost V 2 bases and J 2 bases; bases outside gene matches: 5. Germline CDR1 is MNHEY and CDR2 is SVGAGI. The PCR was carried out with 60 Vbeta primers and 13 Jbeta primers. Sequencing used immunoSEQ multiplex PCR; TCRdb keeps in-frame clones, though not all of them. The repertoire consists of fewer than 250,000 clones, with approximately 78% occurring once and the leading ten covering roughly 3.1%. This clone was counted once. Sequenced: PBMCs. The source is a man aged 30 to 39 in good health and CMV-seronegative. The J gene is TRBJ1-4, the V gene TRBV6-5; 7 bases are a match to TRBD1. The CDR3 nucleotides are TGTGCCAGCAGTTACCAGGGGGGATGGACTAATGAAAAACTGTTTTTT. This translates into CASSYQGGWTNEKLFF.